Listed below are T cell receptor beta chains from one sample, sequenced in a study of cytomegalovirus exposure and HLA in healthy donors. The protocol was immunoSEQ multiplex PCR, while the TCRdb copy is restricted to in-frame clones and leaves out a portion. This sample yields some 130,000 clones, of which roughly 79% are seen a single time; about 0.74% belongs to the top ten. Sequenced sample: PBMCs. All receptors come from a man between 18 and 35 years old in good health and CMV-seronegative. Each CDR3 is given with its conserved first and last residue. Fields, in order: clone size, V gene, J gene, D gene, CDR3 DNA, CDR3 protein. D genes are given only for firm matches. Rows may omit the clone size; those that give it use once, few, many or a size class.

size: .
V: TRBV25-1
J: TRBJ1-2
D: .
DNA: TGTGCCAGCAGTGAAGTTCCGTATACTTATGGCTACACCTTC
CDR3: CASSEVPYTYGYTF

size: .
V: TRBV19
J: TRBJ1-1
D: TRBD1
DNA: TGTGCCAGTAGTATGATCAGGGACAGTTACACTGAAGCTTTCTTT
CDR3: CASSMIRDSYTEAFF

size: .
V: TRBV28
J: TRBJ2-5
D: .
DNA: TGTGCCAGCAGTTTGGAAATAGAAGGGGGTTGGGGGCAGGTCTTAGAGACCCAGTACTTC
CDR3: CASSLEIEGGWGQVLETQYF

size: .
V: TRBV28
J: TRBJ1-3
D: .
DNA: TGTGCCAGCAGTTGGGGGCGTGGAAACACCATATATTTT
CDR3: CASSWGRGNTIYF

size: few
V: TRBV5-6
J: TRBJ1-2
D: .
DNA: TGTGCCAGCAGCTTGATAACGGGGAGCTATGGCTACACCTTC
CDR3: CASSLITGSYGYTF

size: .
V: TRBV4-3
J: TRBJ1-3
D: .
DNA: TGCGCCAGCAGCCAAGTCGTCAGGGGTTTATGGTCAGGGTATGGAAACACCATATATTTT
CDR3: CASSQVVRGLWSGYGNTIYF

size: .
V: TRBV2
J: TRBJ2-2
D: .
DNA: TGTGCCAGCAGTGAAGTAGTGGGAGCTTCCAGGGAGCTGTTTTTT
CDR3: CASSEVVGASRELFF

size: few
V: TRBV4-1
J: TRBJ2-2
D: TRBD2
DNA: TGCGCCAGCAGACCAGCGGGGGGCGTTACCGGGGAGCTGTTTTTT
CDR3: CASRPAGGVTGELFF

size: few
V: TRBV9
J: TRBJ2-7
D: TRBD1
DNA: TGTGCCAGCAGCCAATACGGGACAGGGACAGAGCAGTACTTC
CDR3: CASSQYGTGTEQYF

size: .
V: TRBV7-9
J: TRBJ2-7
D: .
DNA: TGTGCCAGCAGCGACCCGGGAGCGGGCGAGCAGTACTTC
CDR3: CASSDPGAGEQYF

size: .
V: TRBV11-2
J: TRBJ1-1
D: .
DNA: TGTGCCAGCAGCTTAGACAGGAACACTGAAGCTTTCTTT
CDR3: CASSLDRNTEAFF

size: .
V: TRBV28
J: TRBJ1-3
D: TRBD1
DNA: TGTGCCAGCAGGCCTACATCAGGGGGGCCAGGAGGAAACACCATATATTTT
CDR3: CASRPTSGGPGGNTIYF

size: .
V: TRBV9
J: TRBJ2-2
D: .
DNA: TGTGCCAGCAGCGTAGCTGACGTGGAGGGATCGCGCACCGGGGAGCTGTTTTTT
CDR3: CASSVADVEGSRTGELFF

size: .
V: TRBV30
J: TRBJ1-5
D: .
DNA: TGTGCCTGGAGTGGAGACAGTCTAGATCAGCCCCAGCATTTT
CDR3: CAWSGDSLDQPQHF

size: .
V: TRBV13
J: TRBJ2-7
D: .
DNA: TGTGCCAGCGGAGTCGCCTACGAGCAGTACTTC
CDR3: CASGVAYEQYF

size: .
V: TRBV10-2
J: TRBJ2-7
D: TRBD2
DNA: TGCGCCAGCAGCGATCAGGGTCATGATAGCGGGGGATATTCCTACGAGCAGTACTTC
CDR3: CASSDQGHDSGGYSYEQYF

size: .
V: TRBV28
J: TRBJ2-5
D: TRBD2
DNA: TGTGCCAGCAGTCCGATCGCTAGCGGGGTGAAAGAGACCCAGTACTTC
CDR3: CASSPIASGVKETQYF

size: .
V: TRBV2
J: TRBJ1-2
D: TRBD1
DNA: TGTGCCAGCAGTGGACAGGACAGGGACTACACCTTC
CDR3: CASSGQDRDYTF

size: .
V: TRBV10-2
J: TRBJ2-1
D: TRBD2
DNA: TGCGCCAGCAGGACGGGACTAGCGGTTTACAATGAGCAGTTCTTC
CDR3: CASRTGLAVYNEQFF

size: .
V: TRBV18
J: TRBJ1-2
D: .
DNA: TGTGCCAGCTCACCAGCAGGGTCCAATGGCTACACCTTC
CDR3: CASSPAGSNGYTF

size: .
V: TRBV7-6
J: TRBJ1-1
D: .
DNA: TGTGCCAGCAGCTTAGGGGGAGGCACTGAAGCTTTCTTT
CDR3: CASSLGGGTEAFF

size: .
V: TRBV7-2
J: TRBJ1-1
D: .
DNA: TGTGCCAGCAGCGTGGGTTCCCTCACTACGGCTTTCTTT
CDR3: CASSVGSLTTAFF

size: .
V: TRBV27
J: TRBJ1-5
D: .
DNA: TGTGCCAGCACCAAAAACACACATAGCAATCAGCCCCAGCATTTT
CDR3: CASTKNTHSNQPQHF

size: once
V: TRBV11-3
J: TRBJ2-3
D: .
DNA: TGTGCCAGCAGTTTCGGAGAGACAGATACGCAGTATTTT
CDR3: CASSFGETDTQYF

size: .
V: TRBV6-4
J: TRBJ1-1
D: TRBD1
DNA: TGTGCCAGCAGCCCGGACAGGGTGAACACTGAAGCTTTCTTT
CDR3: CASSPDRVNTEAFF

size: .
V: TRBV7-6
J: TRBJ2-7
D: TRBD2
DNA: TGTGCCAGCAGACCCCTGGTGGGGGGGAACCTTCTCGGGGAGCAGTACTTC
CDR3: CASRPLVGGNLLGEQYF

size: .
V: TRBV5-1
J: TRBJ2-5
D: TRBD2
DNA: TGCGCCAGCAGCACTAGCGGCCAAGAGACCCAGTACTTC
CDR3: CASSTSGQETQYF

size: .
V: TRBV5-6
J: TRBJ1-3
D: .
DNA: TGTGCCAGCAGCTTCTCTGGGAGTCCTGGAAACACCATATATTTT
CDR3: CASSFSGSPGNTIYF

size: .
V: TRBV5-1
J: TRBJ2-7
D: TRBD1
DNA: TGCGCCAGCAGCCGCGGTAGGGGACAGGGGAACGAGCAGTACTTC
CDR3: CASSRGRGQGNEQYF

size: .
V: TRBV28
J: TRBJ1-1
D: .
DNA: TGTGCCAGCAGTTTGAGGAACACTGAAGCTTTCTTT
CDR3: CASSLRNTEAFF

size: .
V: TRBV2
J: TRBJ1-4
D: .
DNA: TGTGCCAGCTTTTTCCGGGGGGCGAGGAAACTGTTTTTT
CDR3: CASFFRGARKLFF

size: .
V: TRBV28
J: TRBJ1-5
D: TRBD1
DNA: TGTGCCAGCAGCGGAGACAGGGTAAATCAGCCCCAGCATTTT
CDR3: CASSGDRVNQPQHF

size: medium-sized
V: TRBV5-1
J: TRBJ2-2
D: TRBD1
DNA: TGCGCCAGCAGCTTGAAAATGACAGGGGGGAACACCGGGGAGCTGTTTTTT
CDR3: CASSLKMTGGNTGELFF

size: .
V: TRBV5-6
J: TRBJ2-1
D: TRBD2
DNA: TGTGCCAGCAGCTACGACCCTAGCGGGGTCTATGAGCAGTTCTTC
CDR3: CASSYDPSGVYEQFF

size: .
V: TRBV7-9
J: TRBJ1-5
D: TRBD1
DNA: TGTGCCAGCAGCTTAGGGACAGGGAGGAGGAATCAGCCCCAGCATTTT
CDR3: CASSLGTGRRNQPQHF

size: .
V: TRBV6-5
J: TRBJ1-1
D: .
DNA: TGTGCCAGCAGTCTTGGTCGTGCCAGGGGCACTGAAGCTTTCTTT
CDR3: CASSLGRARGTEAFF

size: few
V: TRBV6-4
J: TRBJ2-6
D: .
DNA: TGTGCCAGCAGTGACTCCTACTCTGGGGCCAACGTCCTGACTTTC
CDR3: CASSDSYSGANVLTF

size: .
V: TRBV10-3
J: TRBJ2-7
D: .
DNA: TGTGCCATCAGTGAGTATGGGACTGTATCCTACGAGCAGTACTTC
CDR3: CAISEYGTVSYEQYF

size: few
V: TRBV9
J: TRBJ1-3
D: TRBD1
DNA: TGTGCCAGCAGCGTGGGGACAGGGGCAATCTCTGGAAACACCATATATTTT
CDR3: CASSVGTGAISGNTIYF

size: .
V: TRBV5-6
J: TRBJ2-7
D: TRBD1
DNA: TGTGCCAGCAGCCTAGGACAGGGGAGTAGACAGTACTTC
CDR3: CASSLGQGSRQYF

size: .
V: TRBV5-1
J: TRBJ2-7
D: .
DNA: TGCGCCAGCAGTTTGGTGGGTCGGAGGGACGAGCAGTACTTC
CDR3: CASSLVGRRDEQYF

size: once
V: TRBV6-1
J: TRBJ2-2
D: TRBD1
DNA: TGTGCCAGCAGTGAAAAGACAGGGGAAACCGGGGAGCTGTTTTTT
CDR3: CASSEKTGETGELFF

size: .
V: TRBV18
J: TRBJ1-6
D: .
DNA: TGTGCCAGCTCCATAAAACAGGGTACAAATTCACCCCTCCACTTT
CDR3: CASSIKQGTNSPLHF

size: few
V: TRBV6-6
J: TRBJ1-1
D: .
DNA: TGTGCCAGCAGTTATGAAAGGGGCCTAGCTTTCTTT
CDR3: CASSYERGLAFF

size: once
V: TRBV7-2
J: TRBJ1-2
D: .
DNA: TGTGCCAGCAGCTTAGGTTTGACAACGGATGGCTACACCTTC
CDR3: CASSLGLTTDGYTF

size: .
V: TRBV6-5
J: TRBJ1-5
D: .
DNA: TGTGCCAGCAGTTACGATGGGGGGGCCCGTCAGCCCCAGCATTTT
CDR3: CASSYDGGARQPQHF